This is a list of T cell receptor beta chains from one sample in a study of identical twins' blood T cells. TCRdb redid the calling of the 5' RACE reads with MiXCR, one entry per CDR3 protein. The sample has roughly 380,000 distinct CDR3 sequences, roughly 27% seen once; the top ten hold about 6.1%. Sequencing used PBMCs. The receptors derive from a woman aged 18-55 years in good health. CDR3s include the opening cysteine and the closing phenylalanine or tryptophan. The D gene is left open where the match is weak. Some rows have no size entry. The others give once, few or many, or a class for an expanded clone.

j_call: TRBJ1-4; d_call: .; clone_size: .; v_call: TRBV7-9; cdr3_nt: TGTGCCAGCAGCGGCCGGGGGGGCCCCAATGAAAAACTGTTTTTT; cdr3_aa: CASSGRGGPNEKLFF
j_call: TRBJ2-4; d_call: .; clone_size: few; v_call: TRBV20-1; cdr3_nt: TGCAGTGCTGAGTCAGGGGAAGCCAAAAACATTCAGTACTTC; cdr3_aa: CSAESGEAKNIQYF
j_call: TRBJ1-4; d_call: .; clone_size: many; v_call: TRBV3-1; cdr3_nt: TGTGCCAGCAGCCAACAGACGGAGTCGAATGAAAAACTGTTTTTT; cdr3_aa: CASSQQTESNEKLFF
j_call: TRBJ1-3; d_call: .; clone_size: few; v_call: TRBV20-1; cdr3_nt: TGCAGTGCTAGCATGTCCCCCTCTGGAAACACCATATATTTT; cdr3_aa: CSASMSPSGNTIYF
j_call: TRBJ1-2; d_call: .; clone_size: many; v_call: TRBV29-1; cdr3_nt: TGCAGCGTTGAAGACGGGAGGGTCGGCTACACCTTC; cdr3_aa: CSVEDGRVGYTF
j_call: TRBJ2-1; d_call: TRBD2; clone_size: few; v_call: TRBV3-1; cdr3_nt: TGTGCCAGCAGTCAAGATCTGGGGGAGGGGTGGGATGAGCAGTTCTTC; cdr3_aa: CASSQDLGEGWDEQFF
j_call: TRBJ1-1; d_call: TRBD1; clone_size: few; v_call: TRBV25-1; cdr3_nt: TGTGCCAGTAAAACAGGGGGAAAGGGTGAAGCTTTCTTT; cdr3_aa: CASKTGGKGEAFF
j_call: TRBJ1-3; d_call: .; clone_size: .; v_call: TRBV20-1; cdr3_nt: .; cdr3_aa: CSSSGAPAGNTIYF
j_call: TRBJ2-7; d_call: TRBD2; clone_size: few; v_call: TRBV6-2/TRBV6-3; cdr3_nt: TGTGCCAGCAGTACACTCGTCCAGCGGGGGCTGAACTCCTACGAGCAGTACTTC; cdr3_aa: CASSTLVQRGLNSYEQYF
j_call: TRBJ2-7; d_call: .; clone_size: .; v_call: TRBV12-3/TRBV12-4; cdr3_nt: TGTGCCAGCAGAGGGACCCTCTACGAGCAGTACTTC; cdr3_aa: CASRGTLYEQYF